The clone carrying this T cell receptor beta chain has just a few counts. Its antigen is currently unknown. Clones were sequenced by immunoSEQ multiplex PCR, and TCRdb holds only the in-frame ones, with some missing. In the table there are thousands of clones, approximately 70% of which are singletons. The record originates from a study of CD8 T cell repertoires and HIV-1 epitope variants. Study context: Tested: three Gag epitope families, Nef HW9 and YT9. Enriched T cells were co-cultured with equal numbers of autologous T cell-negative antigen-presenting cells.

Germline V lookup: CDR1 WSHSY, CDR2 SAAADI. The CDR3 has 14 amino acids. The V end was cut by 2 bases, the J end by 13 bases, with 15 bases between. The sequence derives from a male donor with HIV. Sequenced sample: cultured CD8+ T cells derived from PBMCs. The chain carries TRBV10-2 and TRBJ1-6; maybe TRBD1 (5 bases). DNA for the CDR3: TGCGCCAGCAGTGAGGCCGGGGGAGAGGCGCCCCTCCACTTT. Translated: CASSEAGGEAPLHF.